The clone carrying this T cell receptor beta chain appeared once. Sequencing was performed with immunoSEQ multiplex PCR; in TCRdb, only in-frame clones are kept and a portion is missing. The repertoire holds approximately 160,000 clones, with approximately 90% as singletons. These data belong to a study of lymphopenia after photon versus proton radiotherapy. This sequence was found in a man aged 50 to 59 with gastric cancer. The sequences come from peripheral blood, collected from a patient treated with photon-based radiotherapy.

This chain's CDR3 is CASSRQGASGGANVLTF. CDR3 sequence (DNA): TGTGCCAGCAGTCGACAGGGGGCATCGGGAGGGGCCAACGTCCTGACTTTC. The V gene is TRBV2, the J gene TRBJ2-6; 10 nucleotides match TRBD1. Germline CDR1 SNHLY, CDR2 FYNNEI. Unmatched junction bases numbered 8, after V lost 5 bases and J lost 4 bases. This CDR3 comprises 17 residues.